The TCR beta chain under discussion was sequenced for a study of T-cell reconstitution after alpha-beta-depleted transplantation in children. This clonotype was detected only a few times. Antigen unknown. For TCRbeta, the library was prepared with unique molecular identifiers. TCRdb independently ran MiXCR on the PCR reads; one entry per CDR3 protein. The sample includes some 80,000 distinct CDR3 sequences, approximately 18% of them seen just once. Findings and limits, study-wide: Fresh T-cell production supplied most of the T-cell counts and diversity seen one year after transplant.

The CDR3 spans 17 residues. Germline V CDR1 and CDR2: SGHVS, FQNEAQ. Deletions cut 1 base from V and 4 bases from J, with 20 bases between. The receptor comes from a male patient between 2 and 10 years old who had a stem cell transplant for acute lymphoblastic leukemia, so the T cells may come from the graft donor. The chain uses TRBV7-8 and TRBJ2-7, with D maybe TRBD2 (5 bases). The input for sequencing was PBMCs, mostly from graft donor cells, taken 360 days after TCRalphabeta/CD19-depleted stem cell transplant. CDR3 sequence reads: CASSLVAGLLVGYEQYF. CDR3 bases: TGTGCCAGCAGCTTAGTAGCCGGACTTCTGGTGGGTTACGAGCAGTACTTC.